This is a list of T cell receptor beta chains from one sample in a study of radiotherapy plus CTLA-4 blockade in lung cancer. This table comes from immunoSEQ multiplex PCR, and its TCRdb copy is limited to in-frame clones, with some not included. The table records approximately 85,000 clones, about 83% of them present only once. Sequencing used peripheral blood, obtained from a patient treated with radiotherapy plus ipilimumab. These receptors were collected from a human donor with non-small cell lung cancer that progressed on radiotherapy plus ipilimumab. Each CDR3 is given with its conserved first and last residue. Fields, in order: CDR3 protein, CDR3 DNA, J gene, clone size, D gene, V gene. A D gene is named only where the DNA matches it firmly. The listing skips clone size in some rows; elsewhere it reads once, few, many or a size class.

CDR3 protein: CASSPLTGAFTAYEQYF
CDR3 DNA: TGTGCCAGCAGCCCTTTAACAGGGGCGTTTACAGCCTACGAGCAGTACTTC
J gene: TRBJ2-7
clone size: NA
D gene: TRBD1
V gene: TRBV11-2

CDR3 protein: CASSVTGGLQPQHF
CDR3 DNA: TGCGCCAGCAGTGTGACAGGGGGGCTTCAGCCCCAGCATTTT
J gene: TRBJ1-5
clone size: NA
D gene: TRBD1
V gene: TRBV10-2

CDR3 protein: CASSQGGTGLSPDTQYF
CDR3 DNA: TGCGCCAGCAGCCAAGGGGGGACAGGCCTGTCCCCAGATACGCAGTATTTT
J gene: TRBJ2-3
clone size: NA
D gene: TRBD1
V gene: TRBV4-3

CDR3 protein: CASSGGLSGAKLFF
CDR3 DNA: TGTGCCAGCAGCGGGGGGCTTTCAGGTGCAAAACTGTTTTTT
J gene: TRBJ1-4
clone size: NA
D gene: NA
V gene: TRBV9

CDR3 protein: CASSYVGRDQPQHF
CDR3 DNA: TGTGCCAGCAGTTACGTAGGGAGGGATCAGCCCCAGCATTTT
J gene: TRBJ1-5
clone size: NA
D gene: NA
V gene: TRBV6-6

CDR3 protein: CASSFDTYEQYF
CDR3 DNA: TGTGCCAGCAGCTTTGATACCTACGAGCAGTACTTC
J gene: TRBJ2-7
clone size: NA
D gene: NA
V gene: TRBV5-4

CDR3 protein: CAATKGQGNSPLHF
CDR3 DNA: TGTGCTGCCACAAAGGGACAGGGCAATTCACCCCTCCACTTT
J gene: TRBJ1-6
clone size: NA
D gene: TRBD1
V gene: TRBV25-1

CDR3 protein: CAWSAQGNTEAFF
CDR3 DNA: TGTGCCTGGAGTGCACAGGGGAACACTGAAGCTTTCTTT
J gene: TRBJ1-1
clone size: NA
D gene: NA
V gene: TRBV30

CDR3 protein: CASKTGTHNSPLHF
CDR3 DNA: TGTGCCAGCAAAACGGGGACACATAATTCACCCCTCCACTTT
J gene: TRBJ1-6
clone size: NA
D gene: NA
V gene: TRBV2

CDR3 protein: CASSESRDTEAFF
CDR3 DNA: TGTGCCAGCAGTGAATCTCGGGACACCGAAGCTTTCTTT
J gene: TRBJ1-1
clone size: NA
D gene: NA
V gene: TRBV2

CDR3 protein: CASSFPPDRNTGELFF
CDR3 DNA: TGTGCCAGCAGCTTTCCCCCGGACAGGAACACCGGGGAGCTGTTTTTT
J gene: TRBJ2-2
clone size: NA
D gene: NA
V gene: TRBV7-2

CDR3 protein: CASSSGLAAITDTQYF
CDR3 DNA: TGTGCCAGCAGCTCCGGACTAGCGGCGATCACAGATACGCAGTATTTT
J gene: TRBJ2-3
clone size: once
D gene: TRBD2
V gene: TRBV7-9

CDR3 protein: CASSVGQGSSYEQYF
CDR3 DNA: TGTGCCAGCAGCGTGGGACAGGGGTCCTCCTACGAGCAGTACTTC
J gene: TRBJ2-7
clone size: NA
D gene: TRBD1
V gene: TRBV7-2

CDR3 protein: CASSFWTETNEKLFF
CDR3 DNA: TGTGCCAGCAGCTTTTGGACGGAGACTAATGAAAAACTGTTTTTT
J gene: TRBJ1-4
clone size: NA
D gene: NA
V gene: TRBV7-9

CDR3 protein: CASSPSSRQGSEKLFF
CDR3 DNA: TGTGCCAGCAGCCCCAGCAGCAGACAGGGTAGCGAAAAACTGTTTTTT
J gene: TRBJ1-4
clone size: NA
D gene: TRBD1
V gene: TRBV7-6

CDR3 protein: CASRSPSYEQYF
CDR3 DNA: TGCGCCAGCAGGAGCCCCTCCTACGAGCAGTACTTC
J gene: TRBJ2-7
clone size: once
D gene: NA
V gene: TRBV5-1

CDR3 protein: CATSQGANQETQYF
CDR3 DNA: TGTGCCACCTCACAGGGGGCGAACCAAGAGACCCAGTACTTC
J gene: TRBJ2-5
clone size: NA
D gene: TRBD1
V gene: TRBV15

CDR3 protein: CASRSVRRDGYTF
CDR3 DNA: TGTGCCAGCAGATCCGTCCGGAGGGATGGCTACACCTTC
J gene: TRBJ1-2
clone size: NA
D gene: NA
V gene: TRBV7-9

CDR3 protein: CASSLSRAGAYNEQFF
CDR3 DNA: TGTGCCAGCAGTTTATCGCGGGCCGGGGCCTACAATGAGCAGTTCTTC
J gene: TRBJ2-1
clone size: once
D gene: NA
V gene: TRBV27

CDR3 protein: CASSANGVEQYF
CDR3 DNA: TGTGCCAGCAGCGCGAACGGGGTCGAGCAGTACTTC
J gene: TRBJ2-7
clone size: few
D gene: NA
V gene: TRBV7-2

CDR3 protein: CASSYGLAGGYNEQFF
CDR3 DNA: TGTGCCAGCAGTTACGGACTAGCGGGAGGCTACAATGAGCAGTTCTTC
J gene: TRBJ2-1
clone size: NA
D gene: TRBD2
V gene: TRBV6-5

CDR3 protein: CASSLLGSGNTEAFF
CDR3 DNA: TGTGCCAGCAGCTTGCTTGGCAGTGGGAACACTGAAGCTTTCTTT
J gene: TRBJ1-1
clone size: NA
D gene: NA
V gene: TRBV5-5

CDR3 protein: CASSELGTTGELFF
CDR3 DNA: TGTGCCAGCAGTGAATTGGGTACCACCGGGGAGCTGTTTTTT
J gene: TRBJ2-2
clone size: NA
D gene: NA
V gene: TRBV2

CDR3 protein: CASSQEIAGGITPSYEQYF
CDR3 DNA: TGCGCCAGCAGCCAAGAGATAGCGGGAGGTATTACTCCCTCCTACGAGCAGTACTTC
J gene: TRBJ2-7
clone size: NA
D gene: TRBD2
V gene: TRBV4-3

CDR3 protein: CASRTSGTQETQYF
CDR3 DNA: TGCGCCAGCAGGACTAGCGGGACCCAAGAGACCCAGTACTTC
J gene: TRBJ2-5
clone size: NA
D gene: TRBD2
V gene: TRBV5-1

CDR3 protein: CASSLGRGHYNEQFF
CDR3 DNA: TGTGCCAGCAGTTTAGGCAGGGGGCACTACAATGAGCAGTTCTTC
J gene: TRBJ2-1
clone size: NA
D gene: TRBD1
V gene: TRBV28

CDR3 protein: CASSLVLPQETQYF
CDR3 DNA: TGCGCCAGCAGCTTGGTCCTCCCCCAAGAGACCCAGTACTTC
J gene: TRBJ2-5
clone size: once
D gene: NA
V gene: TRBV5-1

CDR3 protein: CASRSGQNQPQHF
CDR3 DNA: TGTGCCAGCAGGTCGGGACAGAATCAGCCCCAGCATTTT
J gene: TRBJ1-5
clone size: NA
D gene: TRBD1
V gene: TRBV25-1

CDR3 protein: CASSSRPSGGEQYF
CDR3 DNA: TGTGCCAGCAGCTCACGGCCTAGCGGGGGCGAGCAGTACTTC
J gene: TRBJ2-7
clone size: NA
D gene: TRBD2
V gene: TRBV7-8

CDR3 protein: CAWSPGDTIYF
CDR3 DNA: TGTGCCTGGAGCCCAGGGGACACCATATATTTT
J gene: TRBJ1-3
clone size: NA
D gene: NA
V gene: TRBV30

CDR3 protein: CASSPGTNSPNTGELFF
CDR3 DNA: TGCGCCAGCAGCCCCGGGACAAACTCCCCAAACACCGGGGAGCTGTTTTTT
J gene: TRBJ2-2
clone size: once
D gene: NA
V gene: TRBV4-1

CDR3 protein: CASSLTTGAGNTIYF
CDR3 DNA: TGTGCCAGCAGCTTAACCACAGGGGCTGGAAACACCATATATTTT
J gene: TRBJ1-3
clone size: NA
D gene: TRBD1
V gene: TRBV7-2

CDR3 protein: CASSFTDRGGYGYTF
CDR3 DNA: TGTGCCAGCAGCTTTACCGACAGGGGAGGGTATGGCTACACCTTC
J gene: TRBJ1-2
clone size: NA
D gene: TRBD1
V gene: TRBV5-6

CDR3 protein: CASGPGSVNEQYF
CDR3 DNA: TGTGCTAGCGGTCCCGGATCTGTTAACGAGCAGTACTTC
J gene: TRBJ2-7
clone size: NA
D gene: NA
V gene: TRBV28

CDR3 protein: CASRTGTGVNEQFF
CDR3 DNA: TGTGCCAGCAGGACCGGGACAGGGGTCAATGAGCAGTTCTTC
J gene: TRBJ2-1
clone size: once
D gene: TRBD1
V gene: TRBV6-1

CDR3 protein: CASSPGLAGAGADTQYF
CDR3 DNA: TGCGCCAGCAGCCCGGGACTAGCGGGGGCCGGGGCAGATACGCAGTATTTT
J gene: TRBJ2-3
clone size: NA
D gene: TRBD2
V gene: TRBV5-1

CDR3 protein: CASSLGQTQETQYF
CDR3 DNA: TGTGCCAGCAGCTTGGGACAGACCCAAGAGACCCAGTACTTC
J gene: TRBJ2-5
clone size: NA
D gene: NA
V gene: TRBV5-4

CDR3 protein: CASSPFWRGDNEQFF
CDR3 DNA: TGTGCCAGCAGCCCCTTTTGGCGGGGGGACAATGAGCAGTTCTTC
J gene: TRBJ2-1
clone size: NA
D gene: TRBD2
V gene: TRBV5-6

CDR3 protein: CASSLGGTGGYEQYF
CDR3 DNA: TGTGCCAGCAGCTTGGGAGGGACAGGAGGTTACGAGCAGTACTTC
J gene: TRBJ2-7
clone size: NA
D gene: TRBD1
V gene: TRBV5-4

CDR3 protein: CASKRGLDEKLFF
CDR3 DNA: TGTGCCAGCAAGAGGGGCCTGGATGAAAAACTGTTTTTT
J gene: TRBJ1-4
clone size: NA
D gene: NA
V gene: TRBV6-5

CDR3 protein: CAISELGEQFF
CDR3 DNA: TGTGCCATCAGTGAACTAGGTGAGCAGTTCTTC
J gene: TRBJ2-1
clone size: NA
D gene: NA
V gene: TRBV10-3

CDR3 protein: CASSLDGQGTEAFF
CDR3 DNA: TGTGCCAGCAGCTTAGATGGACAGGGGACTGAAGCTTTCTTT
J gene: TRBJ1-1
clone size: NA
D gene: TRBD1
V gene: TRBV11-3

CDR3 protein: CASSAPGAMGREKLFF
CDR3 DNA: TGTGCCAGCAGCGCCCCCGGGGCTATGGGGCGAGAAAAACTGTTTTTT
J gene: TRBJ1-4
clone size: NA
D gene: NA
V gene: TRBV5-4

CDR3 protein: CSAAAGRLSYNEQFF
CDR3 DNA: TGCAGCGCTGCAGCAGGGCGCCTATCCTACAATGAGCAGTTCTTC
J gene: TRBJ2-1
clone size: once
D gene: NA
V gene: TRBV29-1

CDR3 protein: CASSVLGGTSSSYEQYF
CDR3 DNA: TGTGCCAGCAGTGTGTTGGGTGGGACAAGCTCATCCTACGAGCAGTACTTC
J gene: TRBJ2-7
clone size: NA
D gene: NA
V gene: TRBV6-1

CDR3 protein: CASSLWQQETQYF
CDR3 DNA: TGCGCCAGCAGCTTGTGGCAGCAAGAGACCCAGTACTTC
J gene: TRBJ2-5
clone size: NA
D gene: NA
V gene: TRBV5-1

CDR3 protein: CASSQGASGPDTQYF
CDR3 DNA: TGTGCCAGCAGCCAAGGGGCATCCGGTCCAGATACGCAGTATTTT
J gene: TRBJ2-3
clone size: NA
D gene: NA
V gene: TRBV4-2

CDR3 protein: CASSLSGGTYGAYEQYF
CDR3 DNA: TGTGCCAGCAGTTTATCGGGGGGGACATACGGGGCCTACGAGCAGTACTTC
J gene: TRBJ2-7
clone size: NA
D gene: TRBD2
V gene: TRBV28

CDR3 protein: CASSKIGRYEQYF
CDR3 DNA: TGTGCCAGCAGCAAAATCGGGCGATACGAGCAGTACTTC
J gene: TRBJ2-7
clone size: NA
D gene: NA
V gene: TRBV7-2

CDR3 protein: CASSQEGLAGGIYEQYF
CDR3 DNA: TGCGCCAGCAGCCAAGAGGGACTAGCGGGGGGGATATACGAGCAGTACTTC
J gene: TRBJ2-7
clone size: few
D gene: TRBD2
V gene: TRBV4-3

CDR3 protein: CASSEGAGRYF
CDR3 DNA: TGTGCCAGCAGTGAAGGCGCAGGGAGGTACTTC
J gene: TRBJ2-4
clone size: once
D gene: NA
V gene: TRBV2

CDR3 protein: CAISGRNTQYF
CDR3 DNA: TGTGCCATCAGCGGCAGAAATACGCAGTATTTT
J gene: TRBJ2-3
clone size: NA
D gene: NA
V gene: TRBV10-3

CDR3 protein: CASSLAGSLLYQPQHF
CDR3 DNA: TGTGCCAGCAGCTTGGCCGGAAGCCTACTTTATCAGCCCCAGCATTTT
J gene: TRBJ1-5
clone size: NA
D gene: NA
V gene: TRBV5-8

CDR3 protein: CASSQDRQARKNEKLFF
CDR3 DNA: TGCGCCAGCAGCCAAGATCGACAGGCAAGGAAGAATGAAAAACTGTTTTTT
J gene: TRBJ1-4
clone size: NA
D gene: NA
V gene: TRBV4-1